The 6 T cell receptor beta chains presented below share a single source sample, sequenced in a study of cytomegalovirus exposure and HLA in healthy donors. 13 Jbeta primers and 60 Vbeta primers were used for the PCR. The table came from immunoSEQ multiplex PCR; TCRdb's copy has only in-frame clones and leaves some out. The data contain about 140,000 clones, 75% to 85% of them singletons. Sequences were obtained from PBMCs. These receptors all stem from a woman aged 35 to 49 in good health and CMV-seronegative.

The V and J genes are TRBV2 and TRBJ1-5, with D unclear. Trimming took 7 bases from V and 4 from J, leaving 17 bases between them. This CDR3 is built from 15 residues. Germline V gene data show CDR1 as SNHLY and CDR2 as FYNNEI. Written as DNA, the CDR3 is TGTGCCAGCACCGGACTCTCGGGGTCAAATCAGCCCCAGCATTTT. It yields the protein CASTGLSGSNQPQHF.

V is TRBV5-1 and J is TRBJ1-1; tentatively, D is TRBD1 (6 bases). The CDR3 is made up of 15 amino acids. Germline V gives CDR1 SGHRS, CDR2 YFSETQ. V gave up 2 bases and J gave up 5 bases, with 16 bases separating them. The CDR3 protein is CASSLPETGGTEAFF. The CDR3 DNA is TGCGCCAGCAGCTTACCCGAGACAGGCGGAACTGAAGCTTTCTTT.

This chain joins TRBV19 and TRBJ2-3; a weak D match, TRBD2 (6 bases). Deletions cut 6 bases from V and 1 base from J, with 17 bases between. CDR3 length: 16 residues. Germline assignment: CDR1 LNHDA and CDR2 SQIVND (reference sequence). The CDR3 DNA reads TGTGCCAGTAGGTCCAGGGAGCGGGTCGGCACAGATACGCAGTATTTT. This encodes CASRSRERVGTDTQYF.

The genes are TRBV7-2 and TRBJ1-6; no definite D call. Germline V lookup: CDR1 SGHTA, CDR2 FQGNSA. CDR3 length: 13 residues. The ends were cut back, 4 bases at V and 7 bases at J, with 8 bases in the middle. In nucleotides, the CDR3 is TGTGCCAGCAGCTACGACGGGAATTCACCCCTCCACTTT. Encoded protein: CASSYDGNSPLHF.

V gene TRBV9 combines with J gene TRBJ1-2; D gene ambiguous. The germline V and J ends were trimmed by 4 bases and 8 bases, with 18 bases remaining between them. The CDR3 length is 14 residues. The V gene's germline CDR1 is SGDLS and CDR2 YYNGEE. This chain's CDR3 is CASSSRGLMEGYTF. Written as DNA, the CDR3 is TGTGCCAGCAGCTCACGCGGCCTCATGGAGGGCTACACCTTC.

The rearrangement uses TRBV6-6 and TRBJ2-1, with D maybe TRBD2 (6 bases). Trimming shortened V by 7 bases and J by 10 bases, and 11 bases separated the two germline ends. This CDR3 spans 11 amino acids. Germline V gene sequence: CDR1 MNHNY, CDR2 SVGAGI (reference sequence). The CDR3 region has the DNA TGTGCCAGCAATAGCGGAAACGAGCAGTTCTTC. Translation: CASNSGNEQFF.